This is a list of T cell receptor beta chains from one sample in a study of vaccination and CD4 T cells after COVID-19. Their antigens are not known. TCRdb used MiXCR to reprocess the PCR reads, holding one entry per CDR3 protein. The data contain more than 15,000 distinct CDR3 sequences, about 55% of them seen just once; the ten biggest clones take up 7.5% to 10%. Sequenced material: CD4+ T cells from blood, cultured in vitro. The source of these receptors is a human donor who had recovered from COVID-19. Each CDR3 is given with its conserved first and last residue. The order of the fields is V gene, J gene, CDR3 protein.

V gene: TRBV7-9
J gene: TRBJ2-7
CDR3 protein: CASSLGGSSSYEQYF

V gene: TRBV6-1
J gene: TRBJ2-1
CDR3 protein: CASSRQGNYNEQFF

V gene: TRBV7-2
J gene: TRBJ1-1
CDR3 protein: CASSLNPIGQLNTEAFF

V gene: TRBV24-1
J gene: TRBJ2-5
CDR3 protein: CATRDRGGGTQYF

V gene: TRBV6-5
J gene: TRBJ2-5
CDR3 protein: CASSYTGGTGQETQYF

V gene: TRBV6-1
J gene: TRBJ1-1
CDR3 protein: CASRAEQGQIFMNTEAFF

V gene: TRBV12-3/TRBV12-4
J gene: TRBJ1-3
CDR3 protein: CASSATESGNTIYF

V gene: TRBV25-1
J gene: TRBJ1-1
CDR3 protein: CASTPGGSATEAFF

V gene: TRBV21-1
J gene: TRBJ2-7
CDR3 protein: CASSPRRGGYYEQYF

V gene: TRBV7-8
J gene: TRBJ2-2
CDR3 protein: CASSRTGGITGELFF

V gene: TRBV19
J gene: TRBJ1-1
CDR3 protein: CASAWTGGPEAFF

V gene: TRBV18
J gene: TRBJ2-7
CDR3 protein: CASSRDRGSFYEQYF

V gene: TRBV27
J gene: TRBJ2-5
CDR3 protein: CASRLAGEVTQYF

V gene: TRBV12-3/TRBV12-4
J gene: TRBJ2-4
CDR3 protein: CASSLGLAGGPAKNIQYF

V gene: TRBV20-1
J gene: TRBJ1-5
CDR3 protein: CSARTPLQDQPQHF

V gene: TRBV30
J gene: TRBJ1-3
CDR3 protein: CAFAPGDSSGNTIYF

V gene: TRBV10-2
J gene: TRBJ2-7
CDR3 protein: CASHASSYEQYF

V gene: TRBV28
J gene: TRBJ1-2
CDR3 protein: CASSLQGSYYGYTF

V gene: TRBV7-6
J gene: TRBJ2-3
CDR3 protein: CASSLAVTSTDTQYF

V gene: TRBV6-1
J gene: TRBJ1-2
CDR3 protein: CASAGQVDGYTF

V gene: TRBV11-3
J gene: TRBJ1-6
CDR3 protein: CASSPTQGGKSSYNSPLHF

V gene: TRBV11-2
J gene: TRBJ2-5
CDR3 protein: CASSFGQGASETQYF